This TCR beta chain emerged from a study of T cell repertoires in aging, cancer and after chemotherapy. The template was genomic DNA from peripheral blood, not RNA. Multiplex touch-down PCR with TRB-A/B primers amplified rearranged V-D-J TRB sequences. MiXCR, run by TCRdb on the multiplex PCR reads, gives a single entry per CDR3 protein. Found here are about 2,300 distinct CDR3 sequences, around three fifths of them singletons; the top ten hold 25% to 30%. This TCR derives from a human donor with a solid tumor. Material: blood.

CDR3 DNA sequence: TGTGCCAGCAGTGAGGAGATAGCCAAAAACATTCAGTACTTC. It is translated as CASSEEIAKNIQYF. The rearrangement links TRBV6-1 to TRBJ2-4; D call uncertain. The V end lost 3 bases, the J end lost 0 bases, and 6 bases lay between the germline ends. CDR1 is MNHNS, CDR2 SASEGT, per germline. CDR3 length: 14 residues.